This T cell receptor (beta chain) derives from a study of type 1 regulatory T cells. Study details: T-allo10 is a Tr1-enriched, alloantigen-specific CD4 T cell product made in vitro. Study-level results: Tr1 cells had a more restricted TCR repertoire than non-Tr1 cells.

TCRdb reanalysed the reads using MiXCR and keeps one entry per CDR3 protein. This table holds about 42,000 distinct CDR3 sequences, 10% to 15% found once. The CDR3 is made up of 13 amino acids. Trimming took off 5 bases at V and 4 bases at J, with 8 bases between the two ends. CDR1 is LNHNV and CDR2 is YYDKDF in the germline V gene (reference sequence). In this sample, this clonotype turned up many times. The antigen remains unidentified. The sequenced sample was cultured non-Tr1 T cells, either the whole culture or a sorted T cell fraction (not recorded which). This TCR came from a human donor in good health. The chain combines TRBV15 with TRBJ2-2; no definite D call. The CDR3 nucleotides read TGTGCCACCAGCGCCCTGGGCACCGGGGAGCTGTTTTTT. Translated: CATSALGTGELFF.